A selection of T cell receptor beta chains follows, all from one sample in a study of CD8 T cells in ankylosing spondylitis. TCRdb re-called the 5' RACE reads through MiXCR, storing one row per CDR3 protein. The sample includes approximately 150,000 distinct CDR3 sequences, about 32% seen only once; the top ten take 6%. Input material: synovial fluid, either unsorted or a sorted T cell fraction (not recorded which). The receptors shown here come from a male donor with ankylosing spondylitis. The CDR3 runs from the conserved cysteine through the conserved F or W. D genes are given only for firm matches. Not all rows give a size; the values are once, few, many and, for expanded clones, a class.

D: .
size: many
V: TRBV2
J: TRBJ1-1
DNA: TGTGCCAGCATCACTAGCAACAGGGTCACTGAAGCTTTCTTT
CDR3: CASITSNRVTEAFF

D: .
size: few
V: TRBV20-1
J: TRBJ2-1
DNA: TGCAGTGCGGGCCTAGCCTCCTACAATGAGCAGTTCTTC
CDR3: CSAGLASYNEQFF

D: TRBD1
size: .
V: TRBV6-6
J: TRBJ1-4
DNA: TGTGCCAGCAGTTTCCCCGCCAGGGGGAAACTGTTTTTT
CDR3: CASSFPARGKLFF

D: .
size: few
V: TRBV4-2
J: TRBJ1-1
DNA: TGTGCCAGCAGCCAAGATACAGGCGGGAACACTGAAGCTTTCTTT
CDR3: CASSQDTGGNTEAFF

D: .
size: .
V: TRBV7-8
J: TRBJ2-3
DNA: TGTGCCAGCAGCTTTACTAGCAGGAGTGATACGCAGTATTTT
CDR3: CASSFTSRSDTQYF

D: .
size: .
V: TRBV6-4
J: TRBJ1-4
DNA: TGTGCCAGCAGTGACGGTTGTGGGGACCTTCGGGAAAAACTGTTTTTT
CDR3: CASSDGCGDLREKLFF

D: .
size: .
V: TRBV6-2/TRBV6-3
J: TRBJ1-2
DNA: TGTGCCAGCAGTTACGGAGACGGTCTTTCAGGCGGCTACACCTTC
CDR3: CASSYGDGLSGGYTF

D: TRBD1
size: many
V: TRBV4-1
J: TRBJ1-2
DNA: TGCGCCAGCAGCCAGACCGGGACAGGGGGAAACTATGGCTACACCTTC
CDR3: CASSQTGTGGNYGYTF

D: .
size: .
V: TRBV12-3/TRBV12-4
J: TRBJ1-2
DNA: TGTGCCAGCACCCCTCACGGGACCTATGGCTACACCTTC
CDR3: CASTPHGTYGYTF

D: .
size: few
V: TRBV20-1
J: TRBJ1-6
DNA: TGCAGTGCTAGAGAGGTCCTCTGGAATTCACCCCTCCACTTT
CDR3: CSAREVLWNSPLHF

D: TRBD2
size: .
V: TRBV2
J: TRBJ2-2
DNA: TGTGCCAGCAGGGAATTGACTAGCAACACCGGGGAGCTGTTTTTT
CDR3: CASRELTSNTGELFF

D: TRBD1
size: few
V: TRBV2
J: TRBJ1-5
DNA: TGTGCCAGCAGTGAAGGTTGGACAGGGAGTAATCAGCCCCAGCATTTT
CDR3: CASSEGWTGSNQPQHF

D: TRBD1
size: .
V: TRBV12-3/TRBV12-4
J: TRBJ1-2
DNA: TGTGCCAGCAGTTCTGGACAGGGTCGTGGCTACACCTTC
CDR3: CASSSGQGRGYTF

D: .
size: .
V: TRBV6-5
J: TRBJ1-6
DNA: TGTGCCAGCAGTTACTCGGGAGCCCTGAGCTCCTATAATTCACCCCTCCACTTT
CDR3: CASSYSGALSSYNSPLHF

D: .
size: many
V: TRBV2
J: TRBJ1-2
DNA: TGTGCCAGCAGTGGACAGCCGGACTATGGCTACACCTTC
CDR3: CASSGQPDYGYTF

D: .
size: many
V: TRBV3-1
J: TRBJ2-1
DNA: TGTGCCAGCAGCCCCATGGGGGGAGAGCAGTTCTTC
CDR3: CASSPMGGEQFF

D: TRBD1
size: .
V: TRBV3-1
J: TRBJ1-2
DNA: TGTGCCAGCAGCAACAGCCGGGACAGGCTTAACTATGGCTACACCTTC
CDR3: CASSNSRDRLNYGYTF

D: TRBD1
size: many
V: TRBV11-3
J: TRBJ2-1
DNA: TGTGCCAGCAACCCGGGACAGGGGGCGACCTACAATGAGCAGTTCTTC
CDR3: CASNPGQGATYNEQFF

D: .
size: few
V: TRBV7-2
J: TRBJ1-2
DNA: TGTGCCAGCAGCTTTGGGGCCCTAAATAACTATGGCTACACCTTC
CDR3: CASSFGALNNYGYTF

D: .
size: .
V: TRBV5-1
J: TRBJ2-7
DNA: TGCGCCAGCAGCTTGGAAACCGGCAGGGTCTACGAGCAGTACTTC
CDR3: CASSLETGRVYEQYF

D: .
size: many
V: TRBV20-1
J: TRBJ2-2
DNA: TGCAGTGCTCCTTGGGCCGGGGAGCTGTTTTTT
CDR3: CSAPWAGELFF

D: .
size: few
V: TRBV28
J: TRBJ1-2
DNA: TGTGCCAGCAGTCCCGGGACGGGGGTGTCGGGTGGCTACACCTTC
CDR3: CASSPGTGVSGGYTF

D: TRBD1
size: .
V: TRBV27
J: TRBJ1-4
DNA: TGTGCCAGCAGTCCAAGGACAGGGGAGAATGAAAAACTGTTTTTT
CDR3: CASSPRTGENEKLFF

D: .
size: .
V: TRBV9
J: TRBJ1-6
DNA: TGTGCCAGCAGCTTAACCTACGAGGTGGGAAGGAGTTCACCCCTCCACTTT
CDR3: CASSLTYEVGRSSPLHF

D: .
size: .
V: TRBV18
J: TRBJ2-5
DNA: TGTGCCAGCTCACCACTGAGACAAGTAGAGACCCAGTACTTC
CDR3: CASSPLRQVETQYF

D: TRBD1
size: few
V: TRBV3-1
J: TRBJ2-2
DNA: TGTGCCAGCAGCCTATACCGGGACAGGGGGAACACCGGGGAGCTGTTTTTT
CDR3: CASSLYRDRGNTGELFF

D: TRBD1
size: .
V: TRBV24-1
J: TRBJ1-1
DNA: TGTGCCACCAGTGGACCAGCCGGGACAGGGGGCGCAGTCACTGAAGCTTTCTTT
CDR3: CATSGPAGTGGAVTEAFF

D: TRBD2
size: few
V: TRBV10-3
J: TRBJ2-1
DNA: TGTGCCATCAGTGAGTCGAAGACTAGCACCGACAATGAGCAGTTCTTC
CDR3: CAISESKTSTDNEQFF

D: .
size: many
V: TRBV11-2
J: TRBJ1-1
DNA: TGTGCCAGCAGCTTAGGGCAGGGACCCACCCAGCGATGGGCTTTCTTT
CDR3: CASSLGQGPTQRWAFF

D: .
size: .
V: TRBV4-3
J: TRBJ1-1
DNA: TGCGCCAGCAGCCAAGGGATTCAGGGTGACACTGAAGCTTTCTTT
CDR3: CASSQGIQGDTEAFF

D: TRBD2
size: .
V: TRBV3-1
J: TRBJ2-7
DNA: TGTGCCAGCAGCTTCGGACTAGACGAGCAGTACTTC
CDR3: CASSFGLDEQYF

D: TRBD1
size: .
V: TRBV24-1
J: TRBJ2-2
DNA: TGTGCCACCGAAGGACAGGGATATACCGGGGAGCTGTTTTTT
CDR3: CATEGQGYTGELFF

D: .
size: .
V: TRBV27
J: TRBJ1-6
DNA: TGTGCCAGCTCCCCCGATGCGGCGAATTCACCCCTCCACTTT
CDR3: CASSPDAANSPLHF

D: .
size: once
V: TRBV7-6
J: TRBJ2-1
DNA: TGTGCCAGCAGCTTAGTGATTGCGGGATGGAGTGAGCAGTTCTTC
CDR3: CASSLVIAGWSEQFF

D: TRBD1
size: .
V: TRBV6-1
J: TRBJ1-1
DNA: TGTGCCAGCAGAGTGACAGGGGTTGATGGAAAAGCTTTCTTT
CDR3: CASRVTGVDGKAFF

D: .
size: .
V: TRBV3-1
J: TRBJ1-2
DNA: TGTGCCAGCAGCTGGACTGAAAACTATGGCTACACCTTC
CDR3: CASSWTENYGYTF

D: .
size: .
V: TRBV2
J: TRBJ1-4
DNA: TGTGCCAGCAGTGGATTCGCGGGCCCCGTTTTT
CDR3: CASSGFAGPVF

D: TRBD2
size: few
V: TRBV19
J: TRBJ2-2
DNA: TGTGCCAGTAGTCCCGTGTCCCAGCGGGGGGACACCGGGGAGCTGTTTTTT
CDR3: CASSPVSQRGDTGELFF

D: .
size: few
V: TRBV2
J: TRBJ2-1
DNA: TGTGCCAGCAAGGTAGGGCCCTACAATGAGCAGTTCTTC
CDR3: CASKVGPYNEQFF

D: .
size: many
V: TRBV20-1
J: TRBJ1-1
DNA: TGCAGTGCTACGGGCCAGACTCCGGAAGCTTTCTTT
CDR3: CSATGQTPEAFF

D: TRBD1
size: .
V: TRBV7-2
J: TRBJ2-3
DNA: TGTGCCAGCAGCTTAGGTAACAGGGGGCTGCGCACAGATACGCAGTATTTT
CDR3: CASSLGNRGLRTDTQYF

D: .
size: many
V: TRBV20-1
J: TRBJ1-6
DNA: TGCAGTGCTAGGGACTCCTATAATTCACCCCTCCACTTT
CDR3: CSARDSYNSPLHF

D: .
size: many
V: TRBV5-1
J: TRBJ1-1
DNA: TGCGCCAGCAGCAGCGGAGACAGGAGTCCGAACACTGAAGCTTTCTTT
CDR3: CASSSGDRSPNTEAFF

D: .
size: many
V: TRBV5-1
J: TRBJ2-3
DNA: TGCGCCAGCAGCTTACAGGAATATTCTAGCACAGATACGCAGTATTTT
CDR3: CASSLQEYSSTDTQYF

D: .
size: large
V: TRBV18
J: TRBJ1-1
DNA: TGTGCCAGCTCACCGGGGCGTCGGGCTTCGAACACTGAAGCTTTCTTT
CDR3: CASSPGRRASNTEAFF